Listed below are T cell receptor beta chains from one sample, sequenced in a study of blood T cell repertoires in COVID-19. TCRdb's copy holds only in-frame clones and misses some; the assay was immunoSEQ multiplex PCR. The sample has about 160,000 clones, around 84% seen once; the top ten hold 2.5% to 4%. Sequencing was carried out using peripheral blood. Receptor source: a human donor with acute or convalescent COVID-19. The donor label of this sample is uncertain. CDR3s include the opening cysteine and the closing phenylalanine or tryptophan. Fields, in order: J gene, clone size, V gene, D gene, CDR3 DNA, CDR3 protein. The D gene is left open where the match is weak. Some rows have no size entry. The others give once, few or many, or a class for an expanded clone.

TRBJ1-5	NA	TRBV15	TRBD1	TGTGCCACCAGCGGAAGGGACAGGGGGTGGGATCAGCCCCAGCATTTT	CATSGRDRGWDQPQHF
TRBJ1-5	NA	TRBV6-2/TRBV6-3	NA	TGTGCCAGCAGTTGGGAACAGGGCCGATATAGCAATCAGCCCCAGCATTTT	CASSWEQGRYSNQPQHF
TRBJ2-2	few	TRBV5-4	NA	TGTGCCAGCAGCTTCGACACCGGGGAGCTGTTTTTT	CASSFDTGELFF
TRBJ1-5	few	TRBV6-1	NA	TGTGCCAGCAGTGATGTGGGGGACTTACGTCAGCCCCAGCATTTT	CASSDVGDLRQPQHF
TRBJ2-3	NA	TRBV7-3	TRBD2	TGTGCCAGCAGCCCCGTACCGGGACTAGCGGGGAGCACAGATACGCAGTATTTT	CASSPVPGLAGSTDTQYF
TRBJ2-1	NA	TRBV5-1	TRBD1	TGCGCCAGCAGGCCCGACCAGGGGGCCCCTTACAATGAGCAGTTCTTC	CASRPDQGAPYNEQFF
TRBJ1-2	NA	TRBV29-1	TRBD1	TGCAGCGTTGAAGATCCCAGGGGGTATGGCTACACCTTC	CSVEDPRGYGYTF
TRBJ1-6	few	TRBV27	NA	TGTGCCAGCAGTCAAGGACGGACGCGGGGCTATAATTCACCCCTCCACTTT	CASSQGRTRGYNSPLHF
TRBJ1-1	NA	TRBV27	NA	TGTGCCAGCAGTTGGGGGGGTTACACTGAAGCTTTCTTT	CASSWGGYTEAFF
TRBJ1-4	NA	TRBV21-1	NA	TGTGCCAGCAGCAAAAGGGGTCAGGGGGCGAGAGTGGGAAAACTGTTTTTT	CASSKRGQGARVGKLFF
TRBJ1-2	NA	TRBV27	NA	TGTGCCAGCAGTTTAGGAGGGGATGGCTACACCTTC	CASSLGGDGYTF
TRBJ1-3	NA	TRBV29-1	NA	TGCAGCGTTGGCCGGGATGGGGCCATATATTTT	CSVGRDGAIYF
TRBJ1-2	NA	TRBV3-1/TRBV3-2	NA	TGTGCCAGCAGCCCGACAGGTTCACCGGGTGGCTACACCTTC	CASSPTGSPGGYTF
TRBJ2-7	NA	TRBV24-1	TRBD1	TGTGCCACCAGCGAGACAGGGGGCAGGTACGAGCAGTACTTC	CATSETGGRYEQYF
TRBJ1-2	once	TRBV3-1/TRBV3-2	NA	TGTGCCAGCAGCCAGGGGCCCACCTATGGCTACACCTTC	CASSQGPTYGYTF
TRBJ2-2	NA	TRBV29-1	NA	TGCAGCGTTGAAGAGGCCACAGGGACGAACACCGGGGAGCTGTTTTTT	CSVEEATGTNTGELFF
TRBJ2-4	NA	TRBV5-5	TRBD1	TGTGCCAGCAGCTCCGGACAGGGGGCCAAAAACATTCAGTACTTC	CASSSGQGAKNIQYF
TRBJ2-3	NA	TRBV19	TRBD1	TGTGCCAGTAGTAGGGGGACAGGGGCTGTGGCAGATACGCAGTATTTT	CASSRGTGAVADTQYF
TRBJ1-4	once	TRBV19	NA	TGTGCCAGTTTGACAGGAACCTCAACTAATGAAAAACTGTTTTTT	CASLTGTSTNEKLFF
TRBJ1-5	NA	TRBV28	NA	TGTGCCAGCAGTTCTCTCCGAAGAGGTAGCAATCAGCCCCAGCATTTT	CASSSLRRGSNQPQHF
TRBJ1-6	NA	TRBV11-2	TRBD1	TGTGCCAGCAGCTTGGCGGGACAGGGGACCTATAATTCACCCCTCCACTTT	CASSLAGQGTYNSPLHF
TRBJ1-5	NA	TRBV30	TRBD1	TGTGCCTGGGGCGCCGGGACAGGGGTGAATCAGCCCCAGCATTTT	CAWGAGTGVNQPQHF
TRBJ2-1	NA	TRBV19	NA	TGTGCCAGTAGTAACGGGGGGCTGGGGAATGAGCAGTTCTTC	CASSNGGLGNEQFF
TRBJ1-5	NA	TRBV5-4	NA	TGTGCCAGCAGCTTGGGTCTGACAGGAATTAATCAGCCCCAGCATTTT	CASSLGLTGINQPQHF
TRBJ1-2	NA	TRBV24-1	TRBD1	TGTGCCACCAGTGACTCGAACAGGGGCGGAGGCTACACCTTC	CATSDSNRGGGYTF
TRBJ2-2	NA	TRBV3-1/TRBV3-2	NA	TGTGCCAGCAGCCAAACAGAAGCCGGGGAGCTGTTTTTT	CASSQTEAGELFF
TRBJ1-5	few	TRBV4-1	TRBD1	TGCGCCAGCAGCCCCCTCGGGACAGGTGGTAGTCAGCCCCAGCATTTT	CASSPLGTGGSQPQHF
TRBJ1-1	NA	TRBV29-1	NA	TGCAGCGTTGAAACAGGTACCCCCCTTAGGGTGAACACTGAAGCTTTCTTT	CSVETGTPLRVNTEAFF
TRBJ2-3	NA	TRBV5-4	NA	TGTGCCAGCAGCTTGGCCACCCCTCACATGGATACGCAGTATTTT	CASSLATPHMDTQYF
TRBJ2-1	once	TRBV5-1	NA	TGCGCCAGCACCCGGACTCCCCCGAACAATGAGCAGTTCTTC	CASTRTPPNNEQFF
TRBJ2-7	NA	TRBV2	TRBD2	TGTGCCAGCAGTGATAATAAGCGGGGGGGCCGGGACGAGCAGTACTTC	CASSDNKRGGRDEQYF
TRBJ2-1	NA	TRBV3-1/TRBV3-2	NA	TGTGCCAGCAGCCAAGTGGGGGTTCAGGGGGGCCGTCGAAATGAGCAGTTCTTC	CASSQVGVQGGRRNEQFF
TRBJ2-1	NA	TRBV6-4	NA	TGTGCCAGCAGTGTGAGAGGGGCGGGGAATGAGCAGTTCTTC	CASSVRGAGNEQFF
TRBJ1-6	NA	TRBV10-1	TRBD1	TGCGCCAGCAGTCACAGGGGGGGTTATAATTCACCCCTCCACTTT	CASSHRGGYNSPLHF
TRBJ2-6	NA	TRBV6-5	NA	TGTGCCAGCAGCCTTGACAGCTCTGGGGCCAACGTCCTGACTTTC	CASSLDSSGANVLTF